Sequencing of this T cell receptor (beta chain) was carried out in a study of OX40 agonist ivuxolimab in advanced cancers. Turning to the overall study: Ivuxolimab, which targeted the costimulatory receptor OX40 (CD134), was an agonistic, fully human IgG2 monoclonal antibody. Intravenous ivuxolimab was administered to patients every 2 weeks at six dose levels: 0.01, 0.1, 0.3, 1.5, 3 and 10 mg/kg. Of the 50 or so patients in dose escalation, about 20 had hepatocellular carcinoma, about 15 had melanoma, 9 had renal cell carcinoma and 9 had head and neck cancer. In the dose-escalation cohort, roughly 80% of patients were male, and the mean age was approximately 60 years, with a range of 23 to 79. Patients were allowed to have had prior anti-PD-1, anti-PD-L1 or anti-CTLA-4 therapy, and around 40% of the dose-escalation patients had previously received checkpoint inhibitors. Partial responses occurred in three dose-escalation patients, of whom one had hepatocellular carcinoma and two had cutaneous melanoma. Peripheral TCRbeta sequencing aimed to test whether ivuxolimab altered TCR sequence diversity and caused clonal T-cell expansion. The paper describes the monotherapy dose-escalation part (N = 52 patients) of the phase I trial of ivuxolimab. What the work shows at the level of the full study, not this receptor alone: Low levels of normalized T-cell clonal expansion were also seen in some nonresponding patients. Antigen specificity was not determined for the clonally expanded peripheral T cells. Clonal expansion of both CD4+ and CD8+ blood T cells was observed from baseline to week 6 at doses 0.1 to 3.0 mg/kg. In partial responders in the 0.1-3.0 mg/kg groups, normalized peripheral clonal expansion was found to be among the lowest, especially among CD8+ T cells. After ivuxolimab, expanded clones were on average more numerous among CD8+ T cells than among CD4+ T cells.

Patients with a history of autoimmune disease or receiving systemic immunosuppression were excluded from the trial. Peripheral blood for TCR sequencing was drawn from every dose cohort at baseline, at cycle 4 day 1 and at cycle 7 day 1. The samples were taken from a phase I, first-in-human, multicenter, open-label dose-escalation trial of ivuxolimab. The trial enrolled adults with locally advanced or metastatic head and neck squamous cell, hepatocellular, melanoma or renal cell carcinoma. Before TCR sequencing, CD4+ T cells and CD8+ T cells were sorted from peripheral blood as separate populations. This clone was recorded only once. What this receptor recognizes is not known. No clone much larger than this one lies a single base away; base qualities are absent. Genomic DNA was extracted from sorted cells for sequencing of the TCRbeta CDR3 region. The immunoSEQ Assay was used to sequence the TCRbeta CDR3 regions. Sourced from immuneACCESS, this table was stored by TCRdb with only in-frame sequences that have V and J called. A share of the clones is absent; for the studies checked, an unresolved V gene accounts for under half, and the remainder has no known explanation. Here the sample has around 90,000 clones; around 90% occur a single time. The ten largest clones represent 2% to 2.5% of the sample.

V drops 3 bases and J drops 5 bases, leaving 16 bases in between. Based on the germline V gene (reference sequence), the CDR1 and CDR2 sequences are LNHDA and SQIVND. The CDR3, cysteine through phenylalanine, is 15 amino acids long. Solely the CDR3 DNA is kept, with 45 bases framed from the first base. Sequences were derived from CD4+ or CD8+ T cells sorted from blood, sampled in a trial of the OX40 agonist ivuxolimab. The V and J genes are TRBV19 and TRBJ1-2, with TRBD1 tentatively as D gene (6 bases match). The sequence was obtained from an adult with an advanced solid tumor such as melanoma, head and neck, liver or kidney cancer. The nucleotides are TGTGCCAGTAGTATCGAGGCAGGGGCCCATTATGGCTACACCTTC. Its coded protein is CASSIEAGAHYGYTF.